This entry lists 17 T cell receptor beta chains sequenced from one sample in a study of cytomegalovirus exposure and HLA in healthy donors. Both 60 Vbeta primers and 13 Jbeta primers went into the PCR. Method: immunoSEQ multiplex PCR; TCRdb's copy keeps in-frame clones and lacks some. The sample has around 180,000 clones, approximately 80% seen once. The material sequenced was PBMCs. Receptors originate from a male donor in good health and CMV-seronegative.

This clone occurred many times. The chain combines TRBV6-4 with TRBJ2-3; the match to TRBD2 covers 8 bases. V trimming: 4 bases; J trimming: 0 bases; junction bases outside the gene matches: 0. This CDR3 region has 14 residues. The germline gives CDR1 MRHNA, CDR2 SNTAGT. The CDR3 region is CASSASGSTDTQYF. In DNA form, the CDR3 reads TGTGCCAGCAGTGCTAGCGGGAGCACAGATACGCAGTATTTT.

The V gene is TRBV25-1, the J gene TRBJ1-3, with 7 bases aligning to TRBD1. V gave up 4 bases and J gave up 4 bases; unmatched junction bases: 10. Germline V gene sequence: CDR1 MGHDK, CDR2 SYGVNS. This CDR3 region has 16 residues. The CDR3 spells CASSAFEWTGGNTIYF. As DNA, the CDR3 is TGTGCCAGCAGTGCTTTTGAATGGACAGGAGGAAACACCATATATTTT.

The CDR3 reads CASSATYEQYF. The CDR3 DNA is TGTGCCAGCAGCGCTACCTACGAGCAGTACTTC. The genes are TRBV11-2 and TRBJ2-7; D ambiguous. The CDR3 contains 11 residues. V lost 5 bases and J 2 bases, leaving 4 bases between the germline ends. In germline, CDR1 is SGHAT, CDR2 FQNNGV.

This clone has more than one count but fewer than ten. CDR3 in DNA: TGTGCCACCAGCAGAGACGGGACAGGGGGGCAGCCCCAGCATTTT. Its translation: CATSRDGTGGQPQHF. V is TRBV15 and J is TRBJ1-5, with 11 bases aligning to TRBD1. After removal of 0 bases from V and 7 bases from J, the junction contained 2 bases not matched to a gene. This CDR3 spans 15 amino acids. Germline CDR1 reads LNHNV; CDR2 reads YYDKDF (reference sequence). The full variable domain, completed using reference TRBV15 and TRBJ1-5, is DAMVIQNPRYQVTQFGKPVTLSCSQTLNHNVMYWYQQKSSQAPKLLFHYYDKDFNNEADTPDNFQSRRPNTSFCFLDIRSPGLGDTAMYLCATSRDGTGGQPQHFGDGTRLSIL.

This chain connects TRBV28 to TRBJ1-5, with 8 bases that match TRBD1. After removal of 7 bases from V and 7 bases from J, the junction contained 12 bases not matched to a gene. The CDR3 loop spans 15 amino acids. CDR1 and CDR2 (germline): MDHEN, SYDVKM. CDR3 region: CASISGQDGRQPQHF. The CDR3 coding sequence is TGTGCCAGCATTTCGGGACAGGACGGCAGGCAGCCCCAGCATTTT.

The chain is built from TRBV7-8 and TRBJ2-1; 7 bases map to TRBD1. This CDR3 is built from 17 residues. The V segment lost 5 bases and the J segment 0 bases; nucleotides outside the gene matches: 10. Germline loops: CDR1 SGHVS, CDR2 FQNEAQ. CDR3 sequence reads: CASSPRTGRSSYNEQFF. Here the CDR3 DNA reads TGTGCCAGCAGCCCCCGGACAGGAAGGAGCTCCTACAATGAGCAGTTCTTC.

V and J are TRBV6-5 and TRBJ1-1, with D possibly matching TRBD1 (6 bases). CDR3 length: 14 residues. V lost 6 bases and J 0 bases, leaving 11 bases between the germline ends. Per germline, CDR1 MNHEY and CDR2 SVGAGI. The CDR3 region is CASRSGDLNTEAFF. The CDR3 coding sequence is TGTGCCAGCAGATCAGGGGATTTGAACACTGAAGCTTTCTTT.

The chain employs TRBV29-1 and TRBJ2-3; TRBD2 might be the D (6 bases). The CDR3 is 14 amino acids. Trimming removed 4 bases from V and 4 bases from J, with 15 bases in between. Germline loops: CDR1 SQVTM, CDR2 ANQGSEA. The CDR3 region has the DNA TGCAGCGTTGGGGTCGGGAGCTGGGCAGATACGCAGTATTTT. It encodes CSVGVGSWADTQYF.

The chain couples TRBV18 to TRBJ2-5; D uncertain. Trimming removed 4 bases from V and 3 bases from J, with 9 bases in between. CDR1 is KGHSH and CDR2 is LQKENI in the germline V gene. The CDR3 runs to 13 residues. CDR3 nucleotide sequence: TGTGCCAGCTCACTCAGGAACGAAGAGACCCAGTACTTC. It specifies CASSLRNEETQYF.

V is TRBV7-2 and J is TRBJ2-7, with TRBD2 identical over 11 bases. The V gene's germline CDR1 is SGHTA and CDR2 FQGNSA. The CDR3 length is 19 residues. J was trimmed by 3 bases and V by 4 bases; bases with no gene match: 17. In nucleotides, the CDR3 is TGTGCCAGCAGCTCACCCCGACTCGGACTAGCGGGCCGTCTCTACGAGCAGTACTTC. Its translation is CASSSPRLGLAGRLYEQYF.

This chain uses TRBV6-1 with TRBJ1-6; no clear D gene. Looked up from germline, CDR1 is MNHNS and CDR2 is SASEGT. The germline V and J ends were trimmed by 5 bases and 10 bases, with 18 bases remaining between them. The CDR3 totals 15 residues. CDR3 in DNA: TGTGCCAGCAGTTCAACCAATATCGGAGGCTCACCCCTCCACTTT. This gives the protein CASSSTNIGGSPLHF.

This clone was seen a few times. The chain recombines TRBV29-1 with TRBJ2-5; D not resolved. From germline, CDR1 is SQVTM and CDR2 ANQGSEA. Trimming removed 5 bases at V and 5 bases at J, with 9 bases between. CDR3 length equals 11 residues. The CDR3 DNA reads as TGCAGCGTTCTTACATGGGAGACCCAGTACTTC. It yields the protein CSVLTWETQYF. The whole variable domain, remainder taken from reference TRBV29-1 and TRBJ2-5, is SAVISQKPSRDICQRGTSLTIQCQVDSQVTMMFWYRQQPGQSLTLIATANQGSEATYESGFVIDKFPISRPNLTFSTLTVSNMSPEDSSIYLCSVLTWETQYFGPGTRLLVL.

The rearrangement uses TRBV6-1 and TRBJ2-7; 9 nucleotides align to TRBD1. This CDR3 has 15 residues. Germline lookup yields CDR1 MNHNS and CDR2 SASEGT. V trimming: 8 bases; J trimming: 6 bases; junction bases outside the gene matches: 14. CDR3 in amino acids: CASGYLGQGTGEQYF. The CDR3 coding sequence is TGTGCCAGCGGATACTTAGGACAGGGGACCGGCGAGCAGTACTTC.

The V and J genes are TRBV25-1 and TRBJ1-5, with D tentatively TRBD1 (5 bases). Deletions cut 2 bases from V and 7 bases from J, with 15 bases between. This CDR3 region has 15 residues. Germline V gene sequence: CDR1 MGHDK, CDR2 SYGVNS. The CDR3 DNA reads TGTGCCAGCAGTGAAGGTGGCAGGGCGCTCCAGCCCCAGCATTTT. This gives the protein CASSEGGRALQPQHF.

The J gene is TRBJ2-4, the V gene TRBV5-1; 12 bases match TRBD2. J lost 0 bases, V lost 3 bases, and 10 bases had no gene match. The CDR3 extends over 19 amino acids. Germline CDR1 and CDR2: SGHRS and YFSETQ. CDR3 loop: CASSSGTLAGGLAKNIQYF. The CDR3 DNA sequence: TGCGCCAGCAGCTCCGGTACCCTAGCGGGAGGGCTAGCCAAAAACATTCAGTACTTC.

In its sample, this clone was seen once. CDR3 sequence: CASSRFFPPGLNYYEQYF. CDR3 nucleotides: TGCGCCAGCAGCCGCTTCTTCCCGCCGGGACTGAACTACTACGAGCAGTACTTC. This chain connects TRBV4-3 to TRBJ2-7; D possibly corresponds to TRBD2 (6 bases). The CDR3 has 18 amino acids. The germline V and J ends were trimmed by 4 bases and 3 bases, with 25 bases remaining between them. The germline V gene has CDR1 LGHNA and CDR2 YSLEER.

The chain recombines TRBV4-2 with TRBJ2-2; possibly TRBD2 for D (7 bases). Germline assignment: CDR1 LGHNA and CDR2 YNFKEQ. Trimming stripped 0 bases from V and 2 bases from J, with 16 bases between. CDR3 size: 18 residues. The CDR3 loop reads CASSQDGGGRSNTGELFF. For the CDR3, the DNA is TGTGCCAGCAGCCAAGATGGGGGGGGCAGGTCTAACACCGGGGAGCTGTTTTTT.